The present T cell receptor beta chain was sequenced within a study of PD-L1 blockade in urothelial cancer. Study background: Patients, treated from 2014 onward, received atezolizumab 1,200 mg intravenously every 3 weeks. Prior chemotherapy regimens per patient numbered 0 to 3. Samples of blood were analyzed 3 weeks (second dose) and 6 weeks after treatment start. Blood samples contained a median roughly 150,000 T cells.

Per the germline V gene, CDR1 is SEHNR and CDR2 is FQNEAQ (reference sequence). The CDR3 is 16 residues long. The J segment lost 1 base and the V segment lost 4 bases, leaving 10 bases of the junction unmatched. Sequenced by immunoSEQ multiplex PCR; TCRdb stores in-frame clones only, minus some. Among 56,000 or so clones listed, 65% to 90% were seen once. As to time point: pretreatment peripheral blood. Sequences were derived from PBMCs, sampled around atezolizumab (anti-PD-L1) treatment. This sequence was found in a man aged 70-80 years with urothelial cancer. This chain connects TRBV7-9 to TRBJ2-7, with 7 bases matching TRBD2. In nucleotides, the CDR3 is TGTGCCAGCAGCTCGTGGGGCGGGAGTTGGTCCTACGAGCAGTACTTC. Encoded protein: CASSSWGGSWSYEQYF.